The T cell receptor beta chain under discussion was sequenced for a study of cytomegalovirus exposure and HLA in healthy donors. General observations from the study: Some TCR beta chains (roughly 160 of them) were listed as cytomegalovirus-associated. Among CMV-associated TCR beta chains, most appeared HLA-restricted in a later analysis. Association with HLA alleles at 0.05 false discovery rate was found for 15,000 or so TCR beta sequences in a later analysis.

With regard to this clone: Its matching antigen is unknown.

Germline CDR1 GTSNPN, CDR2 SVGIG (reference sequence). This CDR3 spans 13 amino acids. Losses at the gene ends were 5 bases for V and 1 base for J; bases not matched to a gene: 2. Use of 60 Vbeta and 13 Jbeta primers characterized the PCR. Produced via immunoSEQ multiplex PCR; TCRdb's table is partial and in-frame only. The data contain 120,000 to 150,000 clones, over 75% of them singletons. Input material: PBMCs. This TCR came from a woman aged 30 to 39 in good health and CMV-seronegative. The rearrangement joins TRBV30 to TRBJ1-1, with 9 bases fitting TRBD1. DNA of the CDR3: TGTGCCTGGGACAGGGGGAAGAACACTGAAGCTTTCTTT. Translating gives CAWDRGKNTEAFF.